The rows below give T cell receptor beta chains drawn from one sample of a study of T cells in Graves' hyperthyroidism and ophthalmopathy. TCRdb fed the multiplex PCR reads into MiXCR, producing one record per CDR3 protein. Counted here are under 350,000 distinct CDR3 sequences, about a sixth occurring once; the ten biggest clones make up less than 70%. Sequenced input: blood. The origin of the receptors is a woman aged 55 to 70 with Graves' ophthalmopathy. Each CDR3 is given with its conserved first and last residue. D genes are given only for firm matches. For some rows the clone size is stated as once, few or many, or as a class when expanded; others skip it.

j_gene,abundance,v_gene,d_gene,CDR3aa,CDR3nt
TRBJ2-7,many,TRBV5-8,-,CASSLFGLGRITYEQYF,TGTGCCAGCAGCTTGTTCGGGTTGGGACGGATAACCTACGAGCAGTACTTC
TRBJ2-1,many,TRBV20-1,TRBD2,CSARRSSGSYNEQFF,TGCAGTGCTAGAAGGTCTAGCGGGTCCTACAATGAGCAGTTCTTC
TRBJ1-3,-,TRBV5-1,TRBD1,CASSTAGTGSGNTIYF,TGCGCCAGCAGCACAGCAGGGACAGGGTCTGGAAACACCATATATTTT
TRBJ2-2,-,TRBV10-3,-,CAISEFGDANTGELFF,TGTGCCATCAGTGAATTTGGGGACGCGAACACCGGGGAGCTGTTTTTT
TRBJ2-7,many,TRBV7-2,TRBD2,CASSSYGGAPYEQYF,TGTGCCAGCAGCTCTTACGGGGGGGCTCCCTACGAGCAGTACTTC
TRBJ2-7,many,TRBV6-2/TRBV6-3,-,CASSYAGAEYEQYF,TGTGCCAGCAGTTACGCAGGGGCCGAATACGAGCAGTACTTC
TRBJ1-6,few,TRBV11-3,TRBD1,CASSLTGSDSPLHF,TGTGCCAGCAGCCTGACAGGGTCGGACTCACCCCTCCACTTT
TRBJ1-2,few,TRBV29-1,-,CSAWDTYYGYTF,TGCAGCGCGTGGGACACTTACTATGGCTACACCTTC
TRBJ1-1,many,TRBV30,-,CATTGGVKLNTEAFF,TGTGCCACCACGGGAGGGGTGAAACTGAACACTGAAGCTTTCTTT
TRBJ2-5,many,TRBV7-2,-,CASGVNQETQYF,TGTGCCAGCGGCGTGAACCAAGAGACCCAGTACTTC
TRBJ2-5,-,TRBV20-1,-,CSAGWGGETQYF,TGCAGTGCTGGGTGGGGCGGAGAGACCCAGTACTTC
TRBJ2-1,many,TRBV10-3,TRBD2,CATGGERYYNEQFF,TGTGCCACGGGGGGGGAGCGGTATTACAATGAGCAGTTCTTC
TRBJ1-1,many,TRBV2,-,CASSSRTARNTEAFF,TGTGCCAGCAGTAGTAGGACCGCCCGGAACACTGAAGCTTTCTTT
TRBJ1-1,few,TRBV6-2/TRBV6-3,TRBD1,CASSYHGTDFNTEAFF,TGTGCCAGCAGTTACCACGGGACAGACTTTAACACTGAAGCTTTCTTT
TRBJ2-7,few,TRBV10-3,TRBD2,CAISESLAGGTYEQYF,TGTGCCATCAGTGAATCACTAGCGGGGGGGACCTACGAGCAGTACTTC
TRBJ2-1,-,TRBV20-1,TRBD2,CSARDHWTSLNEQFF,TGCAGTGCTAGAGATCATTGGACTAGCCTCAATGAGCAGTTCTTC
TRBJ2-5,many,TRBV7-2,-,CASSLRDGIFKETQYF,TGTGCCAGCAGCTTAAGGGACGGCATTTTCAAAGAGACCCAGTACTTC
TRBJ2-1,-,TRBV28,TRBD2,CASSPGTSGIRSPYNEQFF,TGTGCCAGCAGCCCCGGGACTAGCGGGATTCGGTCACCCTACAATGAGCAGTTCTTC
TRBJ1-2,few,TRBV29-1,-,CSARSPNYGYTF,TGCAGCGCCCGTAGCCCCAACTATGGCTACACCTTC
TRBJ1-4,-,TRBV5-6,-,CASSWEASRGEKLFF,TGTGCCAGCAGCTGGGAGGCATCGAGGGGTGAAAAACTGTTTTTT
TRBJ1-1,many,TRBV5-1,-,CASRSDGNTEAFF,TGCGCCAGCAGATCTGACGGAAACACTGAAGCTTTCTTT
TRBJ2-3,many,TRBV7-2,TRBD2,CASSLGLAGGSDTQYF,TGTGCCAGCAGCTTAGGACTAGCGGGGGGGTCTGATACGCAGTATTTT
TRBJ2-7,many,TRBV7-8,-,CASSGGTSYEQYF,TGTGCCAGCAGCGGAGGGACGTCCTACGAGCAGTACTTC
TRBJ1-1,-,TRBV7-8,TRBD1,CASTLGTGVAMNTEAFF,TGTGCCAGCACCTTGGGTACAGGGGTCGCGATGAACACTGAAGCTTTCTTT
TRBJ2-3,many,TRBV6-2/TRBV6-3,TRBD1,CATRERGQSTDTQYF,TGTGCCACCCGAGAAAGGGGGCAAAGCACAGATACGCAGTATTTT
TRBJ1-5,many,TRBV20-1,-,CSASLPAGNQPQHF,TGCAGTGCTAGCCTGCCAGCCGGCAATCAGCCCCAGCATTTT
TRBJ1-4,many,TRBV2,TRBD1,CASSARTGMDEKLFF,TGTGCCAGCAGTGCGAGGACAGGGATGGATGAAAAACTGTTTTTT
TRBJ2-7,-,TRBV19,TRBD1,CASSRSGTGVYNEQYF,TGTGCCAGTAGTAGGTCCGGGACAGGGGTGTACAATGAGCAGTACTTC
TRBJ2-2,many,TRBV5-5,-,CASSTGTSKRTGELFF,TGTGCCAGCAGCACCGGGACCTCAAAGCGCACCGGGGAGCTGTTTTTT